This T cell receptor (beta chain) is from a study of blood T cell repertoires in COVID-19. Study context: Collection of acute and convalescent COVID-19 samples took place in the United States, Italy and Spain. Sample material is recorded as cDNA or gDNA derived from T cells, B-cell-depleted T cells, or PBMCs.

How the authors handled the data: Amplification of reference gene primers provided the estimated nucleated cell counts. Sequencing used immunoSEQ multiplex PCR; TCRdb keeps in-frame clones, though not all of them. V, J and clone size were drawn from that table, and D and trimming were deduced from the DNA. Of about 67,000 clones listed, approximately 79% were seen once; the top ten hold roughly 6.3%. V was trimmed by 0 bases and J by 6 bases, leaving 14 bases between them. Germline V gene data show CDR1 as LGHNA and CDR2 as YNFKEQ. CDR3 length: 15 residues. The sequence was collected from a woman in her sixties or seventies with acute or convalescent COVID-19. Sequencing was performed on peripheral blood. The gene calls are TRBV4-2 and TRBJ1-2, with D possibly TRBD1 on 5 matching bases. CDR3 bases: TGTGCCAGCAGCCAAGATCGGGGGGGAGGGAATGGCTACACCTTC. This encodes CASSQDRGGGNGYTF.